The 9 T cell receptor beta chains reported below all come from one sample, sequenced in a study of cytomegalovirus exposure and HLA in healthy donors. Sequenced by immunoSEQ multiplex PCR; TCRdb stores in-frame clones only, minus some. Among under 150,000 clones listed, just over 90% were seen once. The specimen was PBMCs. The receptors shown here come from a man aged 18-30 years in good health and CMV-seronegative.

The chain joins TRBV12-5 to TRBJ2-1, with 11 nucleotides matching TRBD1. CDR1 is LGHNT, CDR2 FRNRAP, per germline. The V segment lost 5 bases and the J segment 5 bases; nucleotides outside the gene matches: 11. The CDR3 has 17 residues. CDR3 in amino acids: CASGRRTGGINNNEQFF. CDR3 DNA: TGTGCTAGTGGTCGACGGACAGGGGGCATAAACAACAATGAGCAGTTCTTC.

The CDR3 sequence: CASSLNDADRGYEQYV. DNA for the CDR3: TGTGCCAGCAGCTTAAATGATGCGGACAGGGGATACGAGCAGTACGTC. The J gene is TRBJ2-7, the V gene TRBV11-3; the match to TRBD1 covers 9 bases. In germline, CDR1 is SGHNT, CDR2 YENEEA. The CDR3 runs to 16 residues. J gave up 4 bases and V 2 bases, and 9 bases lay outside the gene matches.

This chain links TRBV7-8 with TRBJ2-5; maybe TRBD2 (6 bases). CDR1 is SGHVS, CDR2 FQNEAQ, per germline. The CDR3 spans 14 residues. V shed 1 base and J shed 3 bases, with 9 bases lying between them. This CDR3 is CASSLDGGKETQYF. The DNA for the CDR3 is TGTGCCAGCAGCTTAGATGGGGGGAAAGAGACCCAGTACTTC.

About this clone itself: This sample includes further DNA sequences coding for the same CDR3. This sequence joins TRBV5-1 and TRBJ2-1; 12 bases are a match to TRBD2. The CDR3 totals 14 residues. V was clipped by 0 bases and J by 8 bases; unmatched bases: 0. Germline assignment: CDR1 SGHRS and CDR2 YFSETQ. CDR3 sequence (DNA): TGCGCCAGCAGCTTGGGACTAGCGGGGGATGAGCAGTTCTTC. The encoded protein is CASSLGLAGDEQFF. Looking up the rest from reference TRBV5-1 and TRBJ2-1 gives the full variable domain: KAGVTQTPRYLIKTRGQQVTLSCSPISGHRSVSWYQQTPGQGLQFLFEYFSETQRNKGNFPGRFSGRQFSNSRSEMNVSTLELGDSALYLCASSLGLAGDEQFFGPGTRLTVL.

The V and J genes are TRBV4-1 and TRBJ1-4, with 9 bases that match TRBD1. This CDR3 contains 14 residues. CDR1 and CDR2 (germline): MGHRA, YSYEKL. V was pared by 5 bases and J by 6 bases, with 4 bases of the junction left unmatched. The CDR3 reads CASSNRDRDEKLFF. The CDR3 DNA is TGCGCCAGCAGCAACCGGGACAGGGATGAAAAACTGTTTTTT.

The rearrangement links TRBV14 to TRBJ2-5; 8 bases agree with TRBD1. V lost 1 base and J lost 2; bases outside the gene matches: 3. In germline, CDR1 is SGHDN, CDR2 FVKESK. CDR3 length equals 15 residues. CDR3 sequence reads: CASSQGWTGQETQYF. In nucleotides, the CDR3 is TGTGCCAGCAGCCAAGGTTGGACAGGGCAAGAGACCCAGTACTTC. The variable domain in full, completed from reference TRBV14 and TRBJ2-5, reads EAGVTQFPSHSVIEKGQTVTLRCDPISGHDNLYWYRRVMGKEIKFLLHFVKESKQDESGMPNNRFLAERTGGTYSTLKVQPAELEDSGVYFCASSQGWTGQETQYFGPGTRLLVL.

The V and J genes are TRBV5-5 and TRBJ2-6, with no clear D. The CDR3 is made up of 15 amino acids. The V gene lost 0 bases and the J gene lost 4 bases, with 8 bases spanning the gap. CDR1 SGHKS and CDR2 YYEKEE come from the germline V gene (reference sequence). This CDR3 reads CASSLVPAGANVLTF. DNA for the CDR3: TGTGCCAGCAGCTTGGTTCCAGCGGGGGCCAACGTCCTGACTTTC.

V gene TRBV27 combines with J gene TRBJ1-1; possible D gene TRBD1, 5 bases. Germline V gives CDR1 MNHEY, CDR2 SMNVEV (reference sequence). CDR3 length equals 12 residues. V was cut by 6 bases and J by 1 base, with 6 bases left in between. The CDR3 loop reads CASRTGNTEAFF. The DNA for the CDR3 is TGTGCCAGCAGAACAGGGAACACTGAAGCTTTCTTT.

The gene calls are TRBV2 and TRBJ2-1; D is perhaps TRBD2 (6 bases). Germline loops: CDR1 SNHLY, CDR2 FYNNEI. Deletions cut 3 bases from V and 9 bases from J, with 15 bases between. The CDR3 has 14 residues. The DNA for the CDR3 is TGTGCCAGCAGTGAGGACCGGGGACTGAGTGAGCAGTTCTTC. It specifies CASSEDRGLSEQFF.